This record looks at one TCR beta chain sequence and its context. As yet, its antigen is unknown. The data stem from a study of vaccination effects on CD4 cells after COVID-19. Study background: Sample provision by two convalescent patients occurred 16 days and one week before vaccination.

This CDR3 has 15 amino acids. Between the trimmed V and J ends, which lost 1 base and 2 bases, there was a span of 12 bases. The germline V gene encodes CDR1 SGHVS and CDR2 FQNEAQ. Clones were sequenced by immunoSEQ multiplex PCR, and TCRdb holds only the in-frame ones, with some missing. This table holds about 46,000 clones, around 70% found once. Subsequent to 10 days of culture, CD4+ T cells were isolated. V usage is TRBV7-8 and J usage is TRBJ2-7, with TRBD2 as a possible D gene (5 bases). Sequencing used CD4+ T cells from PBMCs cultured without peptide, obtained before COVID-19 vaccination. The TCR originated in a human donor who had a prior SARS-CoV-2 infection. CDR3 residues: CASSLEPDYPYEQYF. The CDR3 region has the DNA TGTGCCAGCAGCTTAGAGCCTGACTACCCCTACGAGCAGTACTTC.